This passage covers 15 T cell receptor beta chains from one sample sequenced in a study of regulatory T cells in long-lasting Graves disease. Libraries of TCR beta came from iRepertoire HTBI primers plus Arm-PCR of CDR3 regions. MiXCR, applied by TCRdb to the multiplex PCR reads, yields one record per CDR3 protein. The repertoire consists of about 400,000 distinct CDR3 sequences, with roughly 20% occurring once and the leading ten covering around 21%. The time point was: persistent/refractory GD, antithyroid drugs over 5 years with positive TRAb. PBMCs were the source of the RNA used for TCR sequencing. Sequencing was performed on peripheral blood mononuclear cells (PBMCs), taken when the disease was refractory, from a patient treated with antithyroid drugs. The receptors were sampled from a female donor with Graves disease.

The sample holds many counts of this clonotype. The V gene is TRBV30, the J gene TRBJ2-7; TRBD1 might be the D (5 bases). V was trimmed by 2 bases and J by 2 bases, leaving 7 bases between them. CDR3 length equals 12 residues. Germline assignment: CDR1 GTSNPN and CDR2 SVGIG (reference sequence). As DNA, the CDR3 is TGTGCCTGGAGTAAGGGGACCTACGAGCAGTACTTC. The encoded protein is CAWSKGTYEQYF.

Turning to this clonotype: This sequence may be a read error, since a much larger clone differs from it by one base. V is TRBV7-2 and J is TRBJ1-2; perhaps TRBD1 as D (6 bases). The CDR3 loop spans 15 amino acids. CDR1 is SGHTA, CDR2 FQGNSA, per germline. The CDR3 loop reads CASSEGQFSNYGHTF. Here the CDR3 DNA reads TGTGCCAGCAGCGAAGGACAGTTTTCTAACTATGGCCACACCTTC.

This clonotype was seen only a few times. The V gene is TRBV6-1, the J gene TRBJ2-7; D is ambiguous. Germline V CDR1 and CDR2: MNHNS, SASEGT. This CDR3 contains 15 residues. Trimming shortened V by 2 bases and J by 4 bases, and 15 bases separated the two germline ends. The CDR3 spells CASSELPQPLYEQYF. The CDR3, as DNA: TGTGCCAGCAGTGAACTTCCCCAGCCCCTGTACGAGCAGTACTTC.

The chain links TRBV3-2 to TRBJ2-1; the D call TRBD2 from the table was never checked on the DNA. TRBV3-2 is flagged as a pseudogene. The CDR3 loop spans 15 amino acids. The DNA of the CDR3 is TGTGCCAGCAGCCAAGATGGTAGCGGGCCCAATGAGCAGTTCTTC. Translated, it gives CASSQDGSGPNEQFF.

The table lists this clonotype with many counts. The gene calls are TRBV7-9 and TRBJ1-1; 7 bases align to TRBD1. Germline CDR1 is SEHNR and CDR2 is FQNEAQ (reference sequence). This CDR3 has 15 amino acids. V lost 5 bases to trimming and J lost 8 bases; unmatched junction nucleotides: 14. The CDR3 nucleotides are TGTGCCAGCAGCAAGGGACAGACGAACACTGAAGAAGCTTTCTTT. Translation: CASSKGQTNTEEAFF.

This rearrangement joins TRBV7-9 to TRBJ2-1; no definite D call. The CDR3 extends over 11 amino acids. Trimming stripped 3 bases from V and 10 bases from J, with 7 bases between. Per the germline V gene, CDR1 is SEHNR and CDR2 is FQNEAQ (reference sequence). The CDR3 is CASSFGVEQFF. The CDR3 DNA reads as TGTGCCAGCAGCTTTGGCGTAGAGCAGTTCTTC.

The rearrangement joins TRBV5-4 to TRBJ2-5, with 8 bases fitting TRBD2. The V segment lost 3 bases and the J segment 2 bases; nucleotides outside the gene matches: 9. CDR3 length: 16 amino acids. Germline V gene data show CDR1 as SGHNT and CDR2 as YYREEE (reference sequence). CDR3 sequence reads: CASSSSGGPSQETQYF. The CDR3 DNA follows: TGTGCCAGCAGCTCATCGGGAGGGCCAAGTCAAGAGACCCAGTACTTC. The full variable domain, rest sourced from reference TRBV5-4 and TRBJ2-5, is ETGVTQSPTHLIKTRGQQVTLRCSSQSGHNTVSWYQQALGQGPQFIFQYYREEENGRGNFPPRFSGLQFPNYSSELNVNALELDDSALYLCASSSSGGPSQETQYFGPGTRLLVL.

This clonotype was picked up a small number of times. The genes are TRBV13 and TRBJ2-5; 10 positions agree with TRBD1. The trim removed 5 bases at V and 8 bases at J, leaving 5 bases unmatched. The CDR3 consists of 13 residues. Germline-derived CDR1 and CDR2 are PRHDT and FYEKMQ (reference sequence). The CDR3 is CASSPRDRGTQYF. Here the CDR3 DNA reads TGTGCCAGCAGCCCACGGGACAGGGGTACCCAGTACTTC.

The rearrangement links TRBV2 to TRBJ2-3; 10 nucleotides align to TRBD2. The CDR3 spans 13 residues. Germline CDR1 is SNHLY and CDR2 is FYNNEI. J lost 5 bases, V lost 7 bases, and 3 bases had no gene match. CDR3 in DNA: TGTGCCAGCAAAAGACTAGCGGGAGATACGCAGTATTTT. Protein: CASKRLAGDTQYF.

This clonotype was seen more than once but under ten times. The gene calls are TRBV20-1 and TRBJ1-2; TRBD1 agrees at 9 bases. The germline V gene encodes CDR1 DFQATT and CDR2 SNEGSKA (reference sequence). CDR3 size: 12 residues. After removal of 6 bases from V and 6 bases from J, the junction contained 5 bases not matched to a gene. CDR3 protein: CSARTGVDGYTF. The CDR3 DNA reads TGCAGTGCGCGGACAGGGGTGGATGGCTACACCTTC.

This chain connects TRBV4-3 to TRBJ1-3; the D is unclear. This CDR3 is 13 amino acids long. The ends were cut back, 2 bases at V and 2 bases at J, with 4 bases in the middle. Germline CDR1 and CDR2: LGHNA and YSLEER. CDR3 coding DNA: TGCGCCAGCAGCCAAAGTACTGGAAACACCATATATTTT. It encodes CASSQSTGNTIYF.

This clonotype was seen ten or more times. This chain uses TRBV28 with TRBJ1-4; 7 bases are a match to TRBD1. The CDR3 has 14 residues. CDR1 and CDR2 (germline): MDHEN, SYDVKM. V shed 6 bases, J shed 5 bases, and the junction held 6 bases outside the gene matches. The CDR3 loop reads CASSNRGPNEKLFF. The CDR3 bases are TGTGCCAGCAGCAACAGGGGTCCGAATGAAAAACTGTTTTTT. The variable domain in full, completed from reference TRBV28 and TRBJ1-4, reads DVKVTQSSRYLVKRTGEKVFLECVQDMDHENMFWYRQDPGLGLRLIYFSYDVKMKEKGDIPEGYSVSREKKERFSLILESASTNQTSMYLCASSNRGPNEKLFFGSGTQLSVL.

Comment on this clonotype: This sequence may be a read error, since a much larger clone differs from it by one base. The chain's CDR3 is CASSRHRSGLEDSYTF. DNA of the CDR3: TGCGCCAGCAGCCGACATCGATCCGGGCTCGAGGATAGCTACACCTTC. This sequence joins TRBV4-1 and TRBJ1-2; D gene ambiguous. The germline gives CDR1 MGHRA, CDR2 YSYEKL. V shed 4 bases and J shed 9 bases, with 24 bases lying between them. The CDR3 covers 16 residues.

The rearrangement uses TRBV18 and TRBJ2-1; D gene uncertain. V was pared by 0 bases and J by 0 bases, with 18 bases between. The V gene's germline CDR1 is KGHSH and CDR2 LQKENI. The CDR3 contains 19 residues. CDR3 DNA sequence: TGTGCCAGCTCACCACCGATGGTAGTACCTAAAAGCTCCTACAATGAGCAGTTCTTC. It yields the protein CASSPPMVVPKSSYNEQFF.

This clonotype was counted a few times. The chain recombines TRBV19 with TRBJ1-5, with D hard to call. Trimming stripped 0 bases from V and 4 bases from J, with 7 bases between. Germline CDR1 reads LNHDA; CDR2 reads SQIVND (reference sequence). The CDR3 consists of 14 residues. This CDR3 is CASSIEWYNQPQHF. In DNA, the CDR3 is TGTGCCAGTAGTATAGAATGGTATAATCAGCCCCAGCATTTT.